The clone carrying this T cell receptor (beta chain) was seen only a few times. Relative to the germline gene, one junction end is altered; a read error may explain this. The sample originates from a study of identical twins. Using its own MiXCR run on the 5' RACE reads, TCRdb lists one record per CDR3 protein. In the table there are more than 200,000 distinct CDR3 sequences, about 14% of which are singletons. This receptor was taken from a woman under 30 in good health. Specimen: memory (CD45RO+) T cells sorted from blood.

The CDR3 nucleotides are TGTGCCAGCAACTTAGGGGGGACTAACCAAGAGACCCAGTACTTC. Amino acid sequence: CASNLGGTNQETQYF. The V and J genes are TRBV7-2 and TRBJ2-5, with TRBD2 as a possible D gene (7 bases). Per germline, CDR1 SGHTA and CDR2 FQGNSA. This CDR3 contains 15 residues.